What follows are 12 T cell receptor beta chains derived from one specimen sequenced in a study of radiotherapy plus CTLA-4 blockade in lung cancer. The protocol was immunoSEQ multiplex PCR, while the TCRdb copy is restricted to in-frame clones and leaves out a portion. This table has approximately 78,000 clones, around 80% appearing once. Sequences were derived from peripheral blood, sampled from a patient treated with radiotherapy plus ipilimumab. The receptors were gathered from a human donor with non-small cell lung cancer who had a complete response to radiotherapy plus ipilimumab.

The V call is TRBV10-1, the J call TRBJ1-1; no definite D call. V was trimmed by 10 bases and J by 1 base, leaving 4 bases between them. This CDR3 is built from 10 residues. Germline V gene sequence: CDR1 WNHNN, CDR2 SYGVQD (reference sequence). The CDR3 DNA follows: TGCGCCATAAGGAACACTGAAGCTTTCTTT. Amino acid sequence: CAIRNTEAFF.

The V call is TRBV7-9, the J call TRBJ2-5; no clear D. This CDR3 comprises 17 residues. Germline CDR1 SEHNR, CDR2 FQNEAQ (reference sequence). The V end was cut by 4 bases, the J end by 2 bases, with 20 bases between. CDR3 sequence: CASSSAVSPLGQETQYF. The CDR3 nucleotides read TGTGCCAGCAGCTCCGCCGTAAGCCCCTTGGGGCAAGAGACCCAGTACTTC.

As for this clone: A read error may account for a junction end that differs from germline. The chain carries TRBV2 and TRBJ2-1; 7 nucleotides line up with TRBD1. This CDR3 region has 15 residues. Germline V gene lookup returns CDR1 SNHLY and CDR2 FYNNEI. The CDR3 loop is CASREGGASYNEQFF. CDR3 coding DNA: TGTGCCAGCAGGGAAGGGGGCGCCTCCTACAATGAGCAGTTCTTC. Combining the CDR3 with reference TRBV2 and TRBJ2-1 gives the whole variable domain EPEVTQTPSHQVTQMGQEVILRCVPISNHLYFYWYRQILGQKVEFLVSFYNNEISEKSEIFDDQFSVERPDGSNFTLKIRSTKLEDSAMYFCASREGGASYNEQFFGPGTRLTVL.

This clone came up once. The chain links TRBV28 to TRBJ2-2; 7 positions agree with TRBD1. With V trimmed by 1 base and J by 5 bases, 7 bases remained unmatched. The germline V gene encodes CDR1 MDHEN and CDR2 SYDVKM. This CDR3 is 16 amino acids long. In DNA form, the CDR3 reads TGTGCCAGCAGTTTATCCGACAGGGCTACGACCGGGGAGCTGTTTTTT. Translated, it gives CASSLSDRATTGELFF.

This rearrangement joins TRBV6-1 to TRBJ2-3; D remains ambiguous. Trimming left V 8 bases short and J 3 bases short, with 9 bases between. The CDR3 covers 12 residues. The germline V gene encodes CDR1 MNHNS and CDR2 SASEGT. The DNA of the CDR3 is TGTGCCAGCGCTAAGGTAACAGATACGCAGTATTTT. Translating it yields CASAKVTDTQYF.

This chain links TRBV10-3 with TRBJ1-4; D is possibly TRBD1 (6 bases). In germline, CDR1 is ENHRY, CDR2 SYGVKD. V shed 0 bases and J shed 6 bases, with 8 bases lying between them. The CDR3 sequence is 14 residues long. CDR3 coding DNA: TGTGCCATCAGTGAGTCGGGGGGCGATGAAAAACTGTTTTTT. Its protein product is CAISESGGDEKLFF.

This chain joins TRBV4-1 and TRBJ2-7; D is ambiguous. Trimming left V 1 base short and J 3 bases short, with 7 bases between. Per the germline V gene, CDR1 is MGHRA and CDR2 is YSYEKL. The CDR3 is 13 amino acids. The CDR3 here is CASSQGVFYEQYF. The CDR3, as DNA: TGCGCCAGCAGCCAAGGTGTATTCTACGAGCAGTACTTC.

The chain employs TRBV5-5 and TRBJ2-3, with D perhaps TRBD2 (6 bases). Germline CDR1 reads SGHKS; CDR2 reads YYEKEE (reference sequence). The V end was cut by 0 bases, the J end by 0 bases, with 11 bases between. This CDR3 region has 16 residues. This chain's CDR3 is CASSLAASASTDTQYF. As DNA, the CDR3 is TGTGCCAGCAGCTTGGCAGCTAGCGCCAGCACAGATACGCAGTATTTT.

V gene TRBV27 combines with J gene TRBJ2-1; 14 positions match TRBD2. Unmatched junction bases numbered 14, after V lost 6 bases and J lost 4 bases. Germline V gene lookup returns CDR1 MNHEY and CDR2 SMNVEV (reference sequence). The CDR3 has 19 amino acids. This CDR3 reads CASSNGLAGGGTLYNEQFF. The CDR3 coding sequence is TGTGCCAGCAGCAACGGACTAGCGGGAGGTGGGACCCTATACAATGAGCAGTTCTTC.

This sequence joins TRBV10-1 and TRBJ1-6, with a tentative D call TRBD1 (5 bases). V dropped 5 bases and J dropped 7 bases, with 9 bases sitting between them. CDR3 length: 13 amino acids. Germline CDR1 is WNHNN and CDR2 is SYGVQD (reference sequence). The CDR3 sequence is CASSSGRNSPLHF. The CDR3, as DNA: TGCGCCAGCAGTTCGGGACGGAATTCACCCCTCCACTTT.

The rearrangement uses TRBV18 and TRBJ2-7; 8 bases line up with TRBD2. V lost 3 bases and J lost 5; bases outside the gene matches: 3. The CDR3 loop spans 13 amino acids. Germline CDR1 KGHSH, CDR2 LQKENI. In nucleotides, the CDR3 is TGTGCCAGCTCACCCGGGGGGGCGGACGAGCAGTACTTC. Amino acids: CASSPGGADEQYF.

The chain has TRBV6-1 and TRBJ1-5, with D possibly being TRBD1 (5 bases). Germline CDR1 reads MNHNS; CDR2 reads SASEGT. The CDR3 totals 15 residues. Trimming took off 6 bases at V and 4 bases at J, with 16 bases between the two ends. As DNA, the CDR3 is TGTGCCAGCAGCGCCCGCGGGGGATGGAATCAGCCCCAGCATTTT. Translation: CASSARGGWNQPQHF.